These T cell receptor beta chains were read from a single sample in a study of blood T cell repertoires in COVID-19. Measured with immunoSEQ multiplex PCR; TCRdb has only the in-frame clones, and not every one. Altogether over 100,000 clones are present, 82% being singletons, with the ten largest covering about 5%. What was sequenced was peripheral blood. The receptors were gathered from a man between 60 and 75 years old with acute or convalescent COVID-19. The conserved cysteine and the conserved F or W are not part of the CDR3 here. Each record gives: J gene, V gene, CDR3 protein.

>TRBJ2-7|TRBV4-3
ASSQAAFPGQGTLYEQY
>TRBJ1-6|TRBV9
ASSAQVYNSPLH
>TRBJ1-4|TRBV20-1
SAPANEKLF
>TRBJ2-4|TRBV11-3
ASSLGGRVKNIQY
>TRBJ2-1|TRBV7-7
ASSSGLAGGNEQF
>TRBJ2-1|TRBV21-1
ARMDSIPLVGIDPIREQF
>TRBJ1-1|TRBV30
AWSEGGLGAF
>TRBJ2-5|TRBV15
ATSNRDRGQETQY
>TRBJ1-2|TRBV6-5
ASSYSGLRTSGYT
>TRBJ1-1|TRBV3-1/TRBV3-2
ASSQEGGDTEAF
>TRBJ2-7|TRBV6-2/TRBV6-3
ASSYSSKSGGDNSYEQY
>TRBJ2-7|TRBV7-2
ASKPFGGFTQYEQY
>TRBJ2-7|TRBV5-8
ASSLPYSYEQY
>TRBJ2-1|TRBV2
ASSEARSGGASEQF
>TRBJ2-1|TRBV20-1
SASGPSGLAGGSYNEQF
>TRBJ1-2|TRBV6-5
ASSRQGDYGYT
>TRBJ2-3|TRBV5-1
ASSLRSQGISTDTQY
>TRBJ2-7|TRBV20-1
SASLSLSGRIGEQY
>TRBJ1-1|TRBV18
ASSRQGTEAF
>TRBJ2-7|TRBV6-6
ASRSTGPPPYEQY
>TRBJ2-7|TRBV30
AWRDYRVSYEQY
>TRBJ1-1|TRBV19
ASSVLEGTEAF
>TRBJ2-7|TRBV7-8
ASSLEHPGVAGVYEQY
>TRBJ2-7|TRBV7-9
ASSLTASSYEQY
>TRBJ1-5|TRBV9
ASSAQGGYQPQH
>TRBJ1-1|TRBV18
ASSPPGAVAMNTEAF
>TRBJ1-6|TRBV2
ASSLGGPYNSPLH
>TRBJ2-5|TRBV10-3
AISERLAGEGETQY
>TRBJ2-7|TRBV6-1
ASSESLGWLAYEQY
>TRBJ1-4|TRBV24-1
ATSDSLNEKLF